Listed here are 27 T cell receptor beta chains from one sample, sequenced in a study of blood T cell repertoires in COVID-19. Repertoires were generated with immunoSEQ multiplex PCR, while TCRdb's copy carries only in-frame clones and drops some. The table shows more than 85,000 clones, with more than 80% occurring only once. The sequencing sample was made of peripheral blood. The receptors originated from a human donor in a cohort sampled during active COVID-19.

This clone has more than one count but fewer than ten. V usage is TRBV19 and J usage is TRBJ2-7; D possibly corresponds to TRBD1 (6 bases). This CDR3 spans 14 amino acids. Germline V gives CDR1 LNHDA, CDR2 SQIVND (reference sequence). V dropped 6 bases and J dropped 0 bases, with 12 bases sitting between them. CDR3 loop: CASRSRGSSYEQYF. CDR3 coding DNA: TGTGCCAGTAGGTCAAGGGGGAGCTCCTACGAGCAGTACTTC.

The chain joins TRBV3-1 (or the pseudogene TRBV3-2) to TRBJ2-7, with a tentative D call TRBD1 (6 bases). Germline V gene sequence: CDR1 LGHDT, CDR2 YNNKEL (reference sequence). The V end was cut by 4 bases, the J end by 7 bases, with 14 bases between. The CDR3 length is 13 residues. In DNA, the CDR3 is TGTGCCAGCAGCCGGAACCCGAGGGGGGAGCAGTACTTC. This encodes CASSRNPRGEQYF.

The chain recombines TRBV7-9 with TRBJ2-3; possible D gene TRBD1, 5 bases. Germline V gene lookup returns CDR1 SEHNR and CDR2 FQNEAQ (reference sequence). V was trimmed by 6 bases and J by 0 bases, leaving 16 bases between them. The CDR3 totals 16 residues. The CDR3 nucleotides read TGTGCCAGCAGTTCATGGAAGGCAGGGAGCACAGATACGCAGTATTTT. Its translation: CASSSWKAGSTDTQYF.

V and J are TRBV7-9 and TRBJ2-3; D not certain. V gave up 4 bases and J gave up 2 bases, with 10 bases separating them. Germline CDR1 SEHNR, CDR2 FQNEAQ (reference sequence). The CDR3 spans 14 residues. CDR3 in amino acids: CASSSGFSTDTQYF. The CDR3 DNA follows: TGTGCCAGCAGCTCCGGTTTTTCCACAGATACGCAGTATTTT.

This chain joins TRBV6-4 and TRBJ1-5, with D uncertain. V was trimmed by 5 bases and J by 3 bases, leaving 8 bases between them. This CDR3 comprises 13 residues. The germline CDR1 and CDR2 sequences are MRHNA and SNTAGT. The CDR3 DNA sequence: TGTGCCAGCAGTCCCGACATCAATCAGCCCCAGCATTTT. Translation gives CASSPDINQPQHF.

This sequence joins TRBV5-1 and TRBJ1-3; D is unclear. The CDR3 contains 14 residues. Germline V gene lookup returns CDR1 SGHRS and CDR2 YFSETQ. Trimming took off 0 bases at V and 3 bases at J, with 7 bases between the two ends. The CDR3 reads CASSLAYGGNTIYF. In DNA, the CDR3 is TGCGCCAGCAGCTTGGCCTACGGTGGAAACACCATATATTTT.

The CDR3 loop is CASSQNGYEQYF. CDR3 nucleotide sequence: TGTGCCAGCAGTCAAAACGGCTACGAGCAGTACTTC. This chain connects TRBV2 to TRBJ2-7, with unresolved D. V shed 5 bases and J shed 3 bases, with 8 bases lying between them. CDR3 length equals 12 residues. Per the germline V gene, CDR1 is SNHLY and CDR2 is FYNNEI.

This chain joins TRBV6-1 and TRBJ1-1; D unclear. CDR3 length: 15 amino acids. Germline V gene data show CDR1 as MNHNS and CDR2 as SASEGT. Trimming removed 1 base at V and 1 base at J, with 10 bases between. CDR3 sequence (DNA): TGTGCCAGCAGTGAAGGCGGGCGACCGAACACTGAAGCTTTCTTT. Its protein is CASSEGGRPNTEAFF.

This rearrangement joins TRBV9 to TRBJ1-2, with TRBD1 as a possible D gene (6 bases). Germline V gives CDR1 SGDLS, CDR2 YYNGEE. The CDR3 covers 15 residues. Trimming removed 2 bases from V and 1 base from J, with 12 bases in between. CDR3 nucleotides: TGTGCCAGCAGCGTGGAAACAGGGTTTAACTATGGCTACACCTTC. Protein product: CASSVETGFNYGYTF.

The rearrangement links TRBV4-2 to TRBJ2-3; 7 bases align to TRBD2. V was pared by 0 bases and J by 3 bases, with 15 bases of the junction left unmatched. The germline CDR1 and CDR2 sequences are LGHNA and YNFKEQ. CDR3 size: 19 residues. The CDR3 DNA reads TGTGCCAGCAGCCAAGATTGGGCGGTTGGGGGGGGACTAACAGATACGCAGTATTTT. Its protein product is CASSQDWAVGGGLTDTQYF.

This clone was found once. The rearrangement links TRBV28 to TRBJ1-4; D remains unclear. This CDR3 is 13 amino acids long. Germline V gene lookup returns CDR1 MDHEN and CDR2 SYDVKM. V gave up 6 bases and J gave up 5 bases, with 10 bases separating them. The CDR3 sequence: CASSRDGNEKLFF. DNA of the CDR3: TGTGCCAGCAGCAGAGACGGGAATGAAAAACTGTTTTTT.

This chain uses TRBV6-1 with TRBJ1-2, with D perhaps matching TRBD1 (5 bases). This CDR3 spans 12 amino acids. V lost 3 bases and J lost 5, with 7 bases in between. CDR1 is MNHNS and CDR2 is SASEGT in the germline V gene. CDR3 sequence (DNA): TGTGCCAGCAGTGAGGGGGGGTATGGCTACACCTTC. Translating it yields CASSEGGYGYTF.

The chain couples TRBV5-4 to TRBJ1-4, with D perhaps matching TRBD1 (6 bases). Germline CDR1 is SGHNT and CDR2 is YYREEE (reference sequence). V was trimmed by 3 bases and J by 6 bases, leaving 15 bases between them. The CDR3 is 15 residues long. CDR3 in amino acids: CASSSDRREDEKLFF. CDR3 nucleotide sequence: TGTGCCAGCAGCTCTGACAGGAGAGAAGATGAAAAACTGTTTTTT.

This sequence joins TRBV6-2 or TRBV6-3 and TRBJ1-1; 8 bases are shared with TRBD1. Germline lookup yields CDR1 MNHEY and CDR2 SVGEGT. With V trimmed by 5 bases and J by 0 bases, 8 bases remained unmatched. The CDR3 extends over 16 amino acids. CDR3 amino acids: CASSQTRTGMNTEAFF. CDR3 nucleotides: TGTGCCAGCAGTCAGACCAGGACAGGGATGAACACTGAAGCTTTCTTT.

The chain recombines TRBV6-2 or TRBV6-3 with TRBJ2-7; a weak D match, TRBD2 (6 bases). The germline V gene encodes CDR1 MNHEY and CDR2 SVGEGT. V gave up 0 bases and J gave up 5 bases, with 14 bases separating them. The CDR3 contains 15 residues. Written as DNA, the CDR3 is TGTGCCAGCAGTTACTCTGTAAGGGGAGGCAACGAGCAGTACTTC. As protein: CASSYSVRGGNEQYF.

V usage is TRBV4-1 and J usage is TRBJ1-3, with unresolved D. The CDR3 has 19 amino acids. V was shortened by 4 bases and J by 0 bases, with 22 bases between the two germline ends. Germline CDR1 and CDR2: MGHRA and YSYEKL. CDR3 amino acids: CASSPMRAGQNHSGNTIYF. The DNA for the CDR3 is TGCGCCAGCAGCCCCATGAGGGCCGGGCAAAATCACTCTGGAAACACCATATATTTT.

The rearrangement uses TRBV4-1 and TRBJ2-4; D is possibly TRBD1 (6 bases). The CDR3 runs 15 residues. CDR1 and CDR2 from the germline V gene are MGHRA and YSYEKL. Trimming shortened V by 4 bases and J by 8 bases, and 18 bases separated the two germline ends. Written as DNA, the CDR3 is TGCGCCAGCAGCCGAACAGACAGGCCCGAGGACATTCAGTACTTC. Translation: CASSRTDRPEDIQYF.

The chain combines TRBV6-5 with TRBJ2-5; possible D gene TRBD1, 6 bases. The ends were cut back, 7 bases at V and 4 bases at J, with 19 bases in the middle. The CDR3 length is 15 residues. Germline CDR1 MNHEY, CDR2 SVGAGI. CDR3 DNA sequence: TGTGCCAGCAAGGCCAGGCCAGGGGTTACAGAGACCCAGTACTTC. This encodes CASKARPGVTETQYF.

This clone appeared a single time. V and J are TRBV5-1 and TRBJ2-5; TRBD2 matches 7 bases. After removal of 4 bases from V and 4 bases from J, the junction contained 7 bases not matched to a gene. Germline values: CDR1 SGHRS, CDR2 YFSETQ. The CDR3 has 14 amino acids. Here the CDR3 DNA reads TGCGCCAGCAGCGCGGCGGGGGACCGAGAGACCCAGTACTTC. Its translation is CASSAAGDRETQYF.

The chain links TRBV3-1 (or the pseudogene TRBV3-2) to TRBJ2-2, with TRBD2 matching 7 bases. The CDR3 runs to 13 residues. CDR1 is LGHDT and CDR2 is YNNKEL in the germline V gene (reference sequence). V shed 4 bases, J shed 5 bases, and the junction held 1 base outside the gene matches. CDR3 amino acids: CASSRGGTGELFF. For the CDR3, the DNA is TGTGCCAGCAGCCGGGGGGGGACCGGGGAGCTGTTTTTT.

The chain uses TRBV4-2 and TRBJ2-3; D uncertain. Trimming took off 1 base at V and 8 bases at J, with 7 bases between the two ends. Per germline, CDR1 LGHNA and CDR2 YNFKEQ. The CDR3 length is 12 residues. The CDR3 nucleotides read TGTGCCAGCAGCCAAGGGCTAGGTACGCAGTATTTT. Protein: CASSQGLGTQYF.

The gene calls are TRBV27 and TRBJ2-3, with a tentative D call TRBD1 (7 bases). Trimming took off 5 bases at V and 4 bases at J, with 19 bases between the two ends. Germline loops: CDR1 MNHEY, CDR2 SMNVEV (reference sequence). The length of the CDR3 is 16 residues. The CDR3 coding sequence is TGTGCCAGCAGTAGACAGACAGGGAGGACCGCAGATACGCAGTATTTT. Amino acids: CASSRQTGRTADTQYF.

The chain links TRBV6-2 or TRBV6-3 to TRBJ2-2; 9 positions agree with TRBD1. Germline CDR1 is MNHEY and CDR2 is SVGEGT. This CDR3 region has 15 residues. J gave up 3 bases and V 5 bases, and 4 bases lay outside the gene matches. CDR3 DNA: TGTGCCAGCAGTCCCTGGGACAGGGACACCGGGGAGCTGTTTTTT. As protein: CASSPWDRDTGELFF.

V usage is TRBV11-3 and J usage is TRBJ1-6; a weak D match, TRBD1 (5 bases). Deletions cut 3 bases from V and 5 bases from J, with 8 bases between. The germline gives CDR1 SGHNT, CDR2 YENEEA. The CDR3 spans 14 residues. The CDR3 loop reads CASSLGQDNSPLHF. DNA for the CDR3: TGTGCCAGCAGCTTGGGGCAGGATAATTCACCCCTCCACTTT.

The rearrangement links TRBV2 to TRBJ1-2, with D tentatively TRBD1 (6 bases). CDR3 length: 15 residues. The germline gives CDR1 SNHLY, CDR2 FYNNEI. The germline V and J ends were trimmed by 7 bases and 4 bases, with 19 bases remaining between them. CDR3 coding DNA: TGTGCCAGCAAAAGGACGATGACAGGCTTCTATGGCTACACCTTC. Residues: CASKRTMTGFYGYTF. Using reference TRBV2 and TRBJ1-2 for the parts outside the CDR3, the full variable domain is EPEVTQTPSHQVTQMGQEVILRCVPISNHLYFYWYRQILGQKVEFLVSFYNNEISEKSEIFDDQFSVERPDGSNFTLKIRSTKLEDSAMYFCASKRTMTGFYGYTFGSGTRLTVV.

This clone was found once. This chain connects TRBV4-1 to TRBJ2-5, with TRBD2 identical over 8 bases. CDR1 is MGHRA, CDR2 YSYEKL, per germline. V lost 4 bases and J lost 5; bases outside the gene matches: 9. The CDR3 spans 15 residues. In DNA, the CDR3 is TGCGCCAGCAGCCGAGCGGGGGCGAGGGGGGAGACCCAGTACTTC. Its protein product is CASSRAGARGETQYF.

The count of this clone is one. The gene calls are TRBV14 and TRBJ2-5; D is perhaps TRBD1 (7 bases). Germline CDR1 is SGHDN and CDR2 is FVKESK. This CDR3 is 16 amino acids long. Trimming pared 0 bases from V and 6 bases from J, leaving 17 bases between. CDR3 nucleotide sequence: TGTGCCAGCAGCCAAGATGGGGCGTCAGGGGGGAAGACCCAGTACTTC. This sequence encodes CASSQDGASGGKTQYF.